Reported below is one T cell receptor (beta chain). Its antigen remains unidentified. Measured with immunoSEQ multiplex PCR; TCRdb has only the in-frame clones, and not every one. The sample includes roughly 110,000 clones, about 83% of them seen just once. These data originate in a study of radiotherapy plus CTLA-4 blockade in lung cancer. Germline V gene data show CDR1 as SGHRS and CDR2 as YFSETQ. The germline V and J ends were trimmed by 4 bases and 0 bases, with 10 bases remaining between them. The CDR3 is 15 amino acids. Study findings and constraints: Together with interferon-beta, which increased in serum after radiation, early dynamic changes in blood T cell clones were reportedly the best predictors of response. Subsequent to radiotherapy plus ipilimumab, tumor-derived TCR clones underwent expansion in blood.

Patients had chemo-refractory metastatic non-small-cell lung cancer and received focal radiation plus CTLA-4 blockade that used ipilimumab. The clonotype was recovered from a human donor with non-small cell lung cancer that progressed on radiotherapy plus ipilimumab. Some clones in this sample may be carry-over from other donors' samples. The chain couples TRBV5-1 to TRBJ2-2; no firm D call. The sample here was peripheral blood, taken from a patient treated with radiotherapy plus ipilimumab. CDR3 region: CASSPLSANTGELFF. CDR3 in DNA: TGCGCCAGCAGCCCACTATCCGCGAACACCGGGGAGCTGTTTTTT.